The 14 T cell receptor beta chains in this list originate from one sample, sequenced in a study of shared clonotypes between healthy human individuals. Sequencing used immunoSEQ multiplex PCR; TCRdb keeps in-frame clones, though not all of them. Among some 900,000 clones, less than 85% were seen once, and the ten largest hold about 1.5%. Source material: memory CD4+ T cells sorted from blood. The subset is: CD45RA-negative fraction. The receptors shown here come from a man aged 18 to 30 in good health.

The chain links TRBV7-9 to TRBJ2-3; TRBD2 is a possible D gene (5 bases). Germline assignment: CDR1 SEHNR and CDR2 FQNEAQ (reference sequence). The CDR3 loop spans 13 amino acids. V lost 2 bases and J lost 7, with 10 bases in between. CDR3 coding DNA: TGTGCCAGCAGCTTAATATCGGGATATACGCAGTATTTT. Its protein is CASSLISGYTQYF.

The rearrangement joins TRBV2 to TRBJ2-1, with D perhaps TRBD2 (6 bases). CDR3 length: 12 residues. Trimming took off 8 bases at V and 12 bases at J, with 17 bases between the two ends. The germline CDR1 and CDR2 sequences are SNHLY and FYNNEI. CDR3 in amino acids: CASRGASGPQFF. CDR3 DNA sequence: TGTGCCAGCCGCGGGGCTTCGGGCCCGCAGTTCTTC.

The chain links TRBV5-1 to TRBJ2-5; D gene uncertain. V lost 1 base and J lost 3, with 4 bases in between. There are 12 residues in the CDR3. In germline, CDR1 is SGHRS, CDR2 YFSETQ. The DNA of the CDR3 is TGCGCCAGCAGCTTGCCCAAAGAGACCCAGTACTTC. Residues: CASSLPKETQYF.

This rearrangement joins TRBV10-3 to TRBJ2-5, with TRBD2 matching over 9 bases. Germline assignment: CDR1 ENHRY and CDR2 SYGVKD. The CDR3 length is 16 residues. V gave up 2 bases and J gave up 0 bases; unmatched junction bases: 4. CDR3 nucleotides: TGTGCCATCAGTGAGACCCTAGCGGGGAACCAAGAGACCCAGTACTTC. This codes for CAISETLAGNQETQYF.

This clone was seen only once. V usage is TRBV2 and J usage is TRBJ2-2; no clear D. Germline-derived CDR1 and CDR2 are SNHLY and FYNNEI. V was trimmed by 1 base and J by 5 bases, leaving 8 bases between them. CDR3 length equals 14 residues. The CDR3 bases are TGTGCCAGCAGTGAAGGGTTGGTGACCGGGGAGCTGTTTTTT. As protein: CASSEGLVTGELFF.

V usage is TRBV2 and J usage is TRBJ1-6; D is uncertain. Germline assignment: CDR1 SNHLY and CDR2 FYNNEI. This CDR3 contains 13 residues. V dropped 3 bases and J dropped 9 bases, with 9 bases sitting between them. The CDR3 reads CASSEAGVSPLHF. The CDR3 nucleotides read TGTGCCAGCAGTGAGGCGGGAGTTTCACCCCTCCACTTT. The full variable domain, rest sourced from reference TRBV2 and TRBJ1-6, is EPEVTQTPSHQVTQMGQEVILRCVPISNHLYFYWYRQILGQKVEFLVSFYNNEISEKSEIFDDQFSVERPDGSNFTLKIRSTKLEDSAMYFCASSEAGVSPLHFGNGTRLTVT.

CDR3 sequence: CASSRVDSTDTQYF. CDR3 bases: TGCGCCAGCAGCCGAGTAGACAGCACAGATACGCAGTATTTT. The chain links TRBV4-3 to TRBJ2-3, with D hard to call. Trimming pared 4 bases from V and 0 bases from J, leaving 8 bases between. Per the germline V gene, CDR1 is LGHNA and CDR2 is YSLEER. This CDR3 has 14 residues.

The table lists this clone with a few counts. The V gene is TRBV10-3, the J gene TRBJ1-2, with D possibly matching TRBD1 (5 bases). V was clipped by 6 bases and J by 4 bases, with 12 bases between them. CDR1 ENHRY and CDR2 SYGVKD come from the germline V gene. CDR3 length: 13 residues. CDR3 loop: CAISTDGGYGYTF. DNA for the CDR3: TGTGCCATCAGCACGGACGGGGGCTATGGCTACACCTTC.

This clone was detected only a few times. The chain is built from TRBV18 and TRBJ2-6; D is ambiguous. V lost 0 bases and J lost 2, with 11 bases in between. The CDR3 has 17 amino acids. From germline, CDR1 is KGHSH and CDR2 LQKENI. The CDR3 here is CASSPPLSGAGANVLTF. CDR3 in DNA: TGTGCCAGCTCACCACCCCTCTCTGGGGCTGGGGCCAACGTCCTGACTTTC.

The genes are TRBV5-1 and TRBJ2-1; 10 bases line up with TRBD2. Germline V gene sequence: CDR1 SGHRS, CDR2 YFSETQ. This CDR3 region has 13 residues. The J segment lost 9 bases and the V segment lost 3 bases, leaving 3 bases of the junction unmatched. CDR3 sequence reads: CASSSSGRSEQFF. CDR3 sequence (DNA): TGCGCCAGCAGCTCTAGCGGGAGAAGTGAGCAGTTCTTC. The whole variable domain, remainder taken from reference TRBV5-1 and TRBJ2-1, is KAGVTQTPRYLIKTRGQQVTLSCSPISGHRSVSWYQQTPGQGLQFLFEYFSETQRNKGNFPGRFSGRQFSNSRSEMNVSTLELGDSALYLCASSSSGRSEQFFGPGTRLTVL.

Turning to this clone: This CDR3 is also generated by other DNA sequences in the sample. The V call is TRBV5-1, the J call TRBJ2-5; no definite D call. The CDR3 contains 13 residues. V was clipped by 0 bases and J by 3 bases, with 6 bases between them. The V gene's germline CDR1 is SGHRS and CDR2 YFSETQ. The CDR3 sequence is CASSLALEETQYF. The DNA of the CDR3 is TGCGCCAGCAGCTTGGCGTTGGAAGAGACCCAGTACTTC.

The table lists this clone with a count of one. This chain connects TRBV5-8 to TRBJ2-1; D is undetermined. The CDR3 has 15 residues. Germline assignment: CDR1 SGHTS and CDR2 YDEGEE. Trimming removed 4 bases from V and 0 bases from J, with 11 bases in between. The DNA for the CDR3 is TGTGCCAGCAGCCGAACCCCCTCCTCCTACAATGAGCAGTTCTTC. It specifies CASSRTPSSYNEQFF.

For this clone: Other DNA sequences in the same sample also yield this CDR3. The V call is TRBV5-1, the J call TRBJ2-1, with TRBD2 identical over 13 bases. V gave up 4 bases and J gave up 2 bases; unmatched junction bases: 3. The germline CDR1 and CDR2 sequences are SGHRS and YFSETQ. This CDR3 has 16 amino acids. CDR3 DNA: TGCGCCAGCAGCCTCGGACTAGCGGGGGCCTACAATGAGCAGTTCTTC. This gives the protein CASSLGLAGAYNEQFF.

The chain uses TRBV19 and TRBJ2-7, with D possibly TRBD1 on 7 matching bases. Germline CDR1 LNHDA, CDR2 SQIVND (reference sequence). Trimming removed 4 bases at V and 2 bases at J, with 18 bases between. CDR3 length equals 16 residues. CDR3 sequence reads: CASSNLQGRSTYEQYF. Here the CDR3 DNA reads TGTGCCAGTAGTAACCTACAGGGGAGGTCAACCTACGAGCAGTACTTC.